These 2 T cell receptor beta chains were all obtained from the same sample, sequenced in a study of blood T cell repertoires in COVID-19. Generated by immunoSEQ multiplex PCR, the TCRdb table keeps only in-frame clones and is missing some. Of a few hundred thousand clones detected, about 90% appear once; the ten largest clones hold 2.5% to 3%. The sequenced material came from PBMCs or T cells enriched from blood (not recorded which). These receptors were collected from a woman in her 30s who had recovered from COVID-19.

The chain is built from TRBV19 and TRBJ2-7; the match to TRBD2 covers 10 bases. The V segment lost 10 bases and the J segment 2 bases; nucleotides outside the gene matches: 5. This CDR3 spans 13 amino acids. Germline V gene sequence: CDR1 LNHDA, CDR2 SQIVND (reference sequence). CDR3 DNA sequence: TGTGCCACCGGGACTAGCGCTACCTACGAGCAGTACTTC. Its translation: CATGTSATYEQYF.

The gene calls are TRBV5-1 and TRBJ2-5; a weak D match, TRBD1 (6 bases). The CDR3 runs 14 residues. Germline V CDR1 and CDR2: SGHRS, YFSETQ. V was pared by 4 bases and J by 2 bases, with 12 bases between. The CDR3 loop reads CASSTQGPQETQYF. The CDR3 region has the DNA TGCGCCAGCAGCACGCAGGGGCCTCAAGAGACCCAGTACTTC.